This passage covers 29 T cell receptor beta chains from one sample sequenced in a study of blood T cell repertoires in COVID-19. Using immunoSEQ multiplex PCR, the repertoire was profiled, and TCRdb retains in-frame clones only, with some absent. Here the sample spans about 250,000 clones, approximately 90% being singletons. Sequences were obtained from PBMCs or T cells enriched from blood (not recorded which). These receptors all come from a woman between 18 and 30 years old who had recovered from COVID-19.

The chain links TRBV7-2 to TRBJ2-1; D gene uncertain. Germline V gene sequence: CDR1 SGHTA, CDR2 FQGNSA. CDR3 length: 11 amino acids. Trimming pared 5 bases from V and 10 bases from J, leaving 9 bases between. The CDR3 region is CASSPFGEQFF. CDR3 coding DNA: TGTGCCAGCAGCCCCTTTGGCGAGCAGTTCTTC.

The chain employs TRBV5-4 and TRBJ2-2; tentatively, D is TRBD1 (6 bases). This CDR3 has 14 residues. V gave up 4 bases and J gave up 5 bases, with 12 bases separating them. CDR1 is SGHNT, CDR2 YYREEE, per germline (reference sequence). The CDR3 nucleotides read TGTGCCAGCAGCCCCTTAACAGGGACCGGGGAGCTGTTTTTT. Amino acid sequence: CASSPLTGTGELFF.

Comments on this clone: Other DNA sequences in this sample translate to the same CDR3. Written as DNA, the CDR3 is TGTGCCAGCAGCCAAGCGCAGGGGGCAGGGGGCTACACCTTC. Encoded protein: CASSQAQGAGGYTF. The chain has TRBV3-1 (or the pseudogene TRBV3-2) and TRBJ1-2; 8 nucleotides align to TRBD1. Per germline, CDR1 LGHDT and CDR2 YNNKEL (reference sequence). V lost 1 base, J lost 8 bases, and 6 bases stayed unmatched. The CDR3 contains 14 residues.

The genes are TRBV4-2 and TRBJ1-5; 11 bases fit TRBD1. V trimming: 4 bases; J trimming: 0 bases; junction bases outside the gene matches: 11. The CDR3 loop spans 19 amino acids. CDR1 and CDR2 from the germline V gene are LGHNA and YNFKEQ. CDR3 amino acids: CASSPTSGTGGHSNQPQHF. CDR3 nucleotide sequence: TGTGCCAGCAGCCCCACGAGTGGGACAGGGGGTCATAGCAATCAGCCCCAGCATTTT.

J is TRBJ1-2 and V is TRBV5-4, with 9 bases that match TRBD1. Germline V gene lookup returns CDR1 SGHNT and CDR2 YYREEE (reference sequence). CDR3 size: 14 residues. V was clipped by 3 bases and J by 2 bases; unmatched bases: 2. The CDR3 reads CASSWDRENYGYTF. The CDR3 DNA reads TGTGCCAGCAGCTGGGACAGGGAAAACTATGGCTACACCTTC.

The chain links TRBV2 to TRBJ1-2; D not certain. The CDR3 has 11 residues. Trimming removed 7 bases at V and 5 bases at J, with 8 bases between. Looked up from germline, CDR1 is SNHLY and CDR2 is FYNNEI. CDR3 sequence reads: CASMSTYGYTF. In DNA form, the CDR3 reads TGTGCCAGCATGTCCACATATGGCTACACCTTC.

The rearrangement joins TRBV10-3 to TRBJ2-7; 10 bases match TRBD1. The CDR3 extends over 14 amino acids. Trimming cost V 7 bases and J 4 bases; bases outside gene matches: 7. Germline V gene sequence: CDR1 ENHRY, CDR2 SYGVKD. The CDR3 protein is CAITPTGGIYEQYF. The CDR3 bases are TGTGCCATCACCCCGACAGGGGGCATTTACGAGCAGTACTTC.

The CDR3 coding sequence is TGTGCCATCAGTGAATTCGGGGGGTCACACTCTAATGAAAAACTGTTTTTT. Amino acids: CAISEFGGSHSNEKLFF. The genes are TRBV10-3 and TRBJ1-4; tentatively, D is TRBD1 (5 bases). Looked up from germline, CDR1 is ENHRY and CDR2 is SYGVKD. There are 17 residues in the CDR3. Between the trimmed V and J ends, which lost 3 bases and 3 bases, there was a span of 17 bases.

The chain uses TRBV5-1 and TRBJ1-6, with D possibly being TRBD1 (5 bases). Trimming shortened V by 4 bases and J by 7 bases, and 15 bases separated the two germline ends. Germline V gene data show CDR1 as SGHRS and CDR2 as YFSETQ. There are 15 residues in the CDR3. The CDR3 nucleotides are TGCGCCAGCAGCCCCTGGGGAGGGGAAAATTCACCCCTCCACTTT. It specifies CASSPWGGENSPLHF. The full variable domain, with the rest looked up from reference TRBV5-1 and TRBJ1-6, is KAGVTQTPRYLIKTRGQQVTLSCSPISGHRSVSWYQQTPGQGLQFLFEYFSETQRNKGNFPGRFSGRQFSNSRSEMNVSTLELGDSALYLCASSPWGGENSPLHFGNGTRLTVT.

V gene TRBV4-2 combines with J gene TRBJ1-4; D gene ambiguous. V was shortened by 3 bases and J by 8 bases, with 16 bases between the two germline ends. This CDR3 spans 15 amino acids. Germline loops: CDR1 LGHNA, CDR2 YNFKEQ. The CDR3 loop is CASSQPGSAGEKLFF. The CDR3 bases are TGTGCCAGCAGCCAGCCCGGGTCGGCGGGGGAAAAACTGTTTTTT.

The rearrangement links TRBV5-6 to TRBJ1-1; D remains ambiguous. The V gene's germline CDR1 is SGHDT and CDR2 YYEEEE. The CDR3 consists of 14 residues. Trimming took off 4 bases at V and 1 base at J, with 11 bases between the two ends. CDR3: CASSPTPSNTEAFF. For the CDR3, the DNA is TGTGCCAGCAGCCCCACTCCGTCGAACACTGAAGCTTTCTTT.

The chain is built from TRBV15 and TRBJ2-1; TRBD2 is a possible D gene (6 bases). Between the trimmed V and J ends, which lost 1 base and 6 bases, there was a span of 13 bases. Looked up from germline, CDR1 is LNHNV and CDR2 is YYDKDF (reference sequence). The CDR3 extends over 15 amino acids. The CDR3 reads CATSRGKDYPNEQFF. The DNA for the CDR3 is TGTGCCACCAGCAGAGGGAAGGACTATCCCAATGAGCAGTTCTTC.

V is TRBV27 and J is TRBJ2-7; D gene unclear. The CDR3 spans 13 residues. CDR1 and CDR2 (germline): MNHEY, SMNVEV (reference sequence). V shed 3 bases and J shed 3 bases, with 9 bases lying between them. The CDR3 region is CASSLRQSYEQYF. In DNA, the CDR3 is TGTGCCAGCAGTTTGCGACAAAGCTACGAGCAGTACTTC.

Only a few counts were recorded for this clone. V is TRBV5-4 and J is TRBJ1-5; D remains ambiguous. CDR1 SGHNT and CDR2 YYREEE come from the germline V gene (reference sequence). This CDR3 has 17 residues. Between the trimmed V and J ends, which lost 4 bases and 2 bases, there was a span of 19 bases. CDR3 DNA: TGTGCCAGCAGCCCGTGGGCAGGTCGGAGGGGCAATCAGCCCCAGCATTTT. Its protein is CASSPWAGRRGNQPQHF.

V is TRBV10-3 and J is TRBJ1-1, with TRBD1 matching 8 bases. The CDR3 length is 14 residues. V was clipped by 4 bases and J by 3 bases; unmatched bases: 4. Germline V lookup: CDR1 ENHRY, CDR2 SYGVKD. CDR3 in amino acids: CAISGTGSDTEAFF. In nucleotides, the CDR3 is TGTGCCATCAGTGGGACAGGGAGTGACACTGAAGCTTTCTTT.

The chain links TRBV4-1 to TRBJ2-1, with D unresolved. This CDR3 region has 13 residues. Trimming took off 0 bases at V and 6 bases at J, with 6 bases between the two ends. The germline gives CDR1 MGHRA, CDR2 YSYEKL. The CDR3 DNA sequence: TGCGCCAGCAGCCAAGAATACGGCAATGAGCAGTTCTTC. It encodes CASSQEYGNEQFF.

The V call is TRBV25-1, the J call TRBJ1-1; D remains unclear. The length of the CDR3 is 11 residues. From germline, CDR1 is MGHDK and CDR2 SYGVNS. The V end was cut by 7 bases, the J end by 1 base, with 4 bases between. CDR3 DNA sequence: TGTGCCAGCACAGGGAACACTGAAGCTTTCTTT. Protein: CASTGNTEAFF.

The chain joins TRBV19 to TRBJ2-3, with TRBD2 identical over 11 bases. The V gene's germline CDR1 is LNHDA and CDR2 SQIVND (reference sequence). The ends lost 7 bases at V and 5 bases at J; junction bases unmatched: 8. The CDR3 sequence is 15 residues long. This chain's CDR3 is CASMFLAGGGDTQYF. The CDR3 nucleotides are TGTGCCAGTATGTTTCTAGCGGGGGGAGGAGATACGCAGTATTTT.

The rearrangement uses TRBV19 and TRBJ1-3; no clear D. This CDR3 region has 15 residues. Germline V lookup: CDR1 LNHDA, CDR2 SQIVND (reference sequence). V was shortened by 3 bases and J by 0 bases, with 9 bases between the two germline ends. The DNA for the CDR3 is TGTGCCAGTAGTATTTGGTCGGTCTCTGGAAACACCATATATTTT. Translating gives CASSIWSVSGNTIYF.

The J gene is TRBJ2-5, the V gene TRBV7-8, with D tentatively TRBD2 (5 bases). V lost 1 base and J lost 1, with 13 bases in between. The CDR3 covers 16 residues. CDR1 and CDR2 from the germline V gene are SGHVS and FQNEAQ. CDR3 in amino acids: CASSLGPSWGQETQYF. The CDR3 DNA is TGTGCCAGCAGCTTAGGGCCTAGCTGGGGCCAAGAGACCCAGTACTTC.

The rearrangement links TRBV6-1 to TRBJ2-7, with TRBD1 matching 9 bases. From germline, CDR1 is MNHNS and CDR2 SASEGT. This CDR3 comprises 16 residues. V lost 4 bases and J lost 0; bases outside the gene matches: 7. CDR3 sequence: CASSVLPGQGSYEQYF. CDR3 DNA sequence: TGTGCCAGCAGTGTACTTCCGGGACAGGGCTCCTACGAGCAGTACTTC.

The chain combines TRBV29-1 with TRBJ2-1, with TRBD2 matching 13 bases. V trimming: 7 bases; J trimming: 7 bases; junction bases outside the gene matches: 13. Germline V gives CDR1 SQVTM, CDR2 ANQGSEA. The CDR3 length is 16 residues. The CDR3 here is CSANPGTSGVGNEQFF. The CDR3 region has the DNA TGCAGCGCGAATCCCGGGACTAGCGGGGTAGGGAATGAGCAGTTCTTC.

The chain couples TRBV5-1 to TRBJ1-2; D unclear. V lost 3 bases and J 4 bases, leaving 13 bases between the germline ends. This CDR3 contains 14 residues. Looked up from germline, CDR1 is SGHRS and CDR2 is YFSETQ. CDR3 in DNA: TGCGCCAGCAGCTCCGAGGATTCTTCCTATGGCTACACCTTC. Amino acid sequence: CASSSEDSSYGYTF. The variable domain in full, with the rest retrieved from reference TRBV5-1 and TRBJ1-2, is KAGVTQTPRYLIKTRGQQVTLSCSPISGHRSVSWYQQTPGQGLQFLFEYFSETQRNKGNFPGRFSGRQFSNSRSEMNVSTLELGDSALYLCASSSEDSSYGYTFGSGTRLTVV.

V gene TRBV28 combines with J gene TRBJ1-1, with D unclear. The CDR3 is made up of 11 amino acids. V shed 4 bases and J shed 7 bases, with 7 bases lying between them. From germline, CDR1 is MDHEN and CDR2 SYDVKM. CDR3 sequence (DNA): TGTGCCAGCAGTTCCATCAATGAAGCTTTCTTT. Its protein is CASSSINEAFF.

This clone was seen repeatedly, ten times or more. The rearrangement uses TRBV10-3 and TRBJ2-7; 9 positions match TRBD1. The CDR3 is 12 residues long. CDR1 is ENHRY, CDR2 SYGVKD, per germline. J lost 3 bases, V lost 9 bases, and 3 bases had no gene match. The CDR3 DNA reads TGTGCCATAATGACAGGGGGCTACGAGCAGTACTTC. Protein: CAIMTGGYEQYF.

This chain links TRBV6-4 with TRBJ2-3; D is possibly TRBD2 (5 bases). Germline CDR1 is MRHNA and CDR2 is SNTAGT. The germline V and J ends were trimmed by 2 bases and 0 bases, with 9 bases remaining between them. CDR3 length: 15 amino acids. CDR3 in amino acids: CASSDEWTSTDTQYF. The CDR3 DNA reads TGTGCCAGCAGTGACGAATGGACTAGCACAGATACGCAGTATTTT.

J is TRBJ2-7 and V is TRBV4-1, with D possibly TRBD1 on 5 matching bases. The germline V and J ends were trimmed by 0 bases and 3 bases, with 12 bases remaining between them. This CDR3 has 15 residues. CDR1 and CDR2 (germline): MGHRA, YSYEKL. The CDR3 spells CASSQDDSRLYEQYF. The CDR3 DNA sequence: TGCGCCAGCAGCCAAGATGACAGTCGACTCTACGAGCAGTACTTC.

Only one count was recorded for this clone. The chain joins TRBV9 to TRBJ1-1; the D is unclear. Trimming cost V 0 bases and J 1 base, with 19 bases left between them. Germline V gene data show CDR1 as SGDLS and CDR2 as YYNGEE. The CDR3 loop spans 18 amino acids. The CDR3 loop reads CASSVAKTHADENTEAFF. The CDR3 nucleotides read TGTGCCAGCAGCGTAGCTAAGACTCACGCGGATGAGAACACTGAAGCTTTCTTT.

As to this clone: Different DNA sequences within this sample yield the same CDR3. The gene calls are TRBV19 and TRBJ1-6, with D possibly being TRBD1 (5 bases). The ends were cut back, 3 bases at V and 1 base at J, with 13 bases in the middle. This CDR3 contains 17 residues. Germline CDR1 LNHDA, CDR2 SQIVND (reference sequence). The CDR3 coding sequence is TGTGCCAGTAGTATCAGGTCGGGGGTGTCCTATAATTCACCCCTCCACTTT. Protein product: CASSIRSGVSYNSPLHF.